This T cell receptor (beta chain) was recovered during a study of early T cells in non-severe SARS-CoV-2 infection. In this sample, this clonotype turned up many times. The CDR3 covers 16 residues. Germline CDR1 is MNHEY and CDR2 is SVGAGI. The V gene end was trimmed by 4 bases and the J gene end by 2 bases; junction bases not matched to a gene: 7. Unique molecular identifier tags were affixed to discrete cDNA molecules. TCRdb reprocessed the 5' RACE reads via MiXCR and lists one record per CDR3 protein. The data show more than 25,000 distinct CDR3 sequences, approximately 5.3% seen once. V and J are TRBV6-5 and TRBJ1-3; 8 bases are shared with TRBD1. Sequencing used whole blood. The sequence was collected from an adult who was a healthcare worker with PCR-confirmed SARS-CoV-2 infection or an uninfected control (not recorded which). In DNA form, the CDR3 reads TGTGCCAGCAGTTCCATCACAGGGGGGACTGGAAACACCATATATTTT. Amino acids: CASSSITGGTGNTIYF.